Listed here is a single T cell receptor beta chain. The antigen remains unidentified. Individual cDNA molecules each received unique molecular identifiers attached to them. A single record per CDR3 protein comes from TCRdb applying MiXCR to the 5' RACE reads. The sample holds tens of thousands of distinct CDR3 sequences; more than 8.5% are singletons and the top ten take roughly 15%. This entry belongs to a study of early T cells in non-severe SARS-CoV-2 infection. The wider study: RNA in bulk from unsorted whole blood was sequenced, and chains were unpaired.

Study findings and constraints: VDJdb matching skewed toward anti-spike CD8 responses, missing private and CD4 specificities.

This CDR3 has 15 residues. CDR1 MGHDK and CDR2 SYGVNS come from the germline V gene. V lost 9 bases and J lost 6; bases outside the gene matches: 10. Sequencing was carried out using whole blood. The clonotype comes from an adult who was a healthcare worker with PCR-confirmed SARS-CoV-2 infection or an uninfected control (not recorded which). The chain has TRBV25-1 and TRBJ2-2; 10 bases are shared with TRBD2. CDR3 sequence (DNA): TGTGCCAGTACCGGACAAGCGGGAGGGCCCGGGGAGCTGTTTTTT. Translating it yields CASTGQAGGPGELFF.